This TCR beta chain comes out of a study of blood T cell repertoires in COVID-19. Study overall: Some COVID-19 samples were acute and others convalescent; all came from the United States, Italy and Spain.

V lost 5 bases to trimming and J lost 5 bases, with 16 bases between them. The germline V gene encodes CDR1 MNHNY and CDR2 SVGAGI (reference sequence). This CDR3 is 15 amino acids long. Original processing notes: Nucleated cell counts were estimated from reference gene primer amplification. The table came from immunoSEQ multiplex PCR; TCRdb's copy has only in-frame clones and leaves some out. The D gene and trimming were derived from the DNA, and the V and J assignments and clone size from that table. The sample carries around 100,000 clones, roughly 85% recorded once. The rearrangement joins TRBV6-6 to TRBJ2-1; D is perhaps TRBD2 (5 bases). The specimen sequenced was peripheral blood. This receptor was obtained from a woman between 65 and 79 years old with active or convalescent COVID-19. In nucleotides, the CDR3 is TGTGCCAGCAGTCCGCACTCCGACTACAACAATGAGCAGTTCTTC. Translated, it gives CASSPHSDYNNEQFF.